Listed below are T cell receptor beta chains from one sample, sequenced in a study of blood T cell repertoires in COVID-19. Measured with immunoSEQ multiplex PCR; TCRdb has only the in-frame clones, and not every one. The table has some 130,000 clones, 75% to 90% seen once. The sample comprised peripheral blood. These receptors all come from a man aged 55 to 70 with COVID-19, enrolled during active disease. Both conserved end residues are part of each CDR3. D genes are given only for firm matches. The listing skips clone size in some rows; elsewhere it reads once, few, many or a size class.

clone size | D gene | J gene | V gene | CDR3 DNA | CDR3 protein
. | . | TRBJ2-7 | TRBV6-5 | TGTGCCATCGGGGTCCGGGACTCCCCGAACGAGCAGTACTTC | CAIGVRDSPNEQYF
. | . | TRBJ2-1 | TRBV7-3 | TGTGCCAGCAGCTTAATACTAGCTGCCTACAATGAGCAGTTCTTC | CASSLILAAYNEQFF
. | TRBD1 | TRBJ1-2 | TRBV2 | TGTGCCAGCAGAGAGGACAGGTTGGGCTACACCTTC | CASREDRLGYTF
. | . | TRBJ1-3 | TRBV9 | TGTGCCAGCAGCGTCGGAGGGGATAACTCTGGAAACACCATATATTTT | CASSVGGDNSGNTIYF
. | . | TRBJ1-1 | TRBV7-2 | TGTGCCAGCAGCTTAGCACAGCCTAACACTGAAGCTTTCTTT | CASSLAQPNTEAFF
. | . | TRBJ2-7 | TRBV5-1 | TGCGCCAGCAGCTTGACCGGGAGCTCCTACGAGCAGTACTTC | CASSLTGSSYEQYF
. | . | TRBJ2-5 | TRBV5-8 | TGTGCCAGCAGCTTGGCCCGGCGGCAGCAAGAGACCCAGTACTTC | CASSLARRQQETQYF
. | . | TRBJ2-7 | TRBV19 | TGTGCCAGTAGTATCGGGGGGGCAGGGGGTCACGAGCAGTACTTC | CASSIGGAGGHEQYF
. | TRBD1 | TRBJ2-1 | TRBV12-3/TRBV12-4 | TGTGCCAGCACCCGGGACAGAAGTGAGCAGTTCTTC | CASTRDRSEQFF
. | . | TRBJ1-2 | TRBV28 | TGTGCCAGCAGAAATCCTCGAACGGATGGCTACACCTTC | CASRNPRTDGYTF
. | . | TRBJ1-6 | TRBV6-1 | TGTGCCAGCAGTGAGATTCGCCTTGCTATTAATTCACCCCTCCACTTT | CASSEIRLAINSPLHF
. | TRBD2 | TRBJ2-1 | TRBV7-9 | TGTGCCAGCAGCACGAGCGGGGGGTCCTGGAATGAGCAGTTCTTC | CASSTSGGSWNEQFF
. | TRBD1 | TRBJ2-7 | TRBV30 | TGTGCCTATACAGGGGCCGTGGACTACGAGCAGTACTTC | CAYTGAVDYEQYF
. | TRBD2 | TRBJ2-1 | TRBV25-1 | TGTGCCAGCAGTGCCCCTGGACTAGCGGGGGTCCTAAATGAGCAGTTCTTC | CASSAPGLAGVLNEQFF
. | . | TRBJ2-3 | TRBV6-5 | TGTGCCAGCAGTTACGGCAGGGCTAGCACAGATACGCAGTATTTT | CASSYGRASTDTQYF
few | . | TRBJ1-2 | TRBV2 | TGTGCCAGCAGTGAACGGCAGGGGAATAATGGCTACACCTTC | CASSERQGNNGYTF
. | TRBD1 | TRBJ2-7 | TRBV5-1 | TGCGCCAGCAGCTCTCCGACAGGGGCCTACGAGCAGTACTTC | CASSSPTGAYEQYF
. | . | TRBJ1-4 | TRBV4-1 | TGCGCCAGCAGCCAAGCGGGGGGCGTGAATGAAAAACTGTTTTTT | CASSQAGGVNEKLFF
few | . | TRBJ2-1 | TRBV5-8 | TGTGCCAGCTACCGAGGCAACACAGAGCAGTTCTTC | CASYRGNTEQFF
. | TRBD2 | TRBJ2-1 | TRBV19 | TGTGCCAGTAACCTCCGTCCTGGGCGGGGGGGCGATGAGCAGTTCTTC | CASNLRPGRGGDEQFF
. | . | TRBJ2-5 | TRBV5-1 | TGCGCCAGCAGTACAGGGCAAGAGACCCAGTACTTC | CASSTGQETQYF
. | TRBD1 | TRBJ1-2 | TRBV27 | TGTGCCAGCAGTTTGACGAACAGGGGTCACGGCTACACCTTC | CASSLTNRGHGYTF
few | . | TRBJ1-1 | TRBV20-1 | TGCAGTGCTAGAGCCTGGGCGGAAGCTTTCTTT | CSARAWAEAFF
. | TRBD1 | TRBJ2-2 | TRBV5-1 | TGCGCCAGCACCACTCAGGGGGCGGGCGGCACCGGGGAGCTGTTTTTT | CASTTQGAGGTGELFF
. | . | TRBJ1-4 | TRBV6-5 | TGTGCCAGCAGCCCCTTGACAGAGGCTTACGAAAAACTGTTTTTT | CASSPLTEAYEKLFF
. | . | TRBJ2-7 | TRBV5-5 | TGTGCCAGCAGCCGCGCCTACGAGCAGTACTTC | CASSRAYEQYF
. | . | TRBJ2-1 | TRBV7-2 | TGTGCCAGCACCCCCGATCGGGAAAGCTCCTACAATGAGCAGTTCTTC | CASTPDRESSYNEQFF
. | . | TRBJ2-7 | TRBV5-8 | TGTGCCAGCAGCCCAGGTCCCGGTGGAAAGTCAAGAGAGCAGTACTTC | CASSPGPGGKSREQYF
. | . | TRBJ2-7 | TRBV6-5 | TGTGCCAGCAGTTACTCATGGCAGGTTCGTCACGAGCAGTACTTC | CASSYSWQVRHEQYF
. | . | TRBJ1-4 | TRBV7-2 | TGTGCCAGCACTATACACGGGGATGAAAAACTGTTTTTT | CASTIHGDEKLFF
. | TRBD2 | TRBJ2-1 | TRBV3-1/TRBV3-2 | TGTGCCAGCAGCCAAGGCGGGGGGACATACAATGAGCAGTTCTTC | CASSQGGGTYNEQFF
few | TRBD1 | TRBJ1-1 | TRBV5-1 | TGCGCCAGCAGTGGGGTTGGGACAGTAGAAGCTTTCTTT | CASSGVGTVEAFF
. | . | TRBJ2-2 | TRBV14 | TGTGCCAGCAGCCACTTCGGACAGGGAGGGAGCGGGGAGCTGTTTTTT | CASSHFGQGGSGELFF
. | . | TRBJ2-5 | TRBV5-1 | TGCGCCAGCAGCTTACAGAGACAAGAGACCCAGTACTTC | CASSLQRQETQYF
once | TRBD2 | TRBJ2-2 | TRBV18 | TGTGCCAGCTCACCCACTAGCGGGGGGGCCGGTGGTACCGGGGAGCTGTTTTTT | CASSPTSGGAGGTGELFF
. | TRBD1 | TRBJ2-7 | TRBV7-2 | TGTGCCAGCAGCGTGGGACAGGGGGCAGCCTACGAGCAGTACTTC | CASSVGQGAAYEQYF
few | TRBD1 | TRBJ2-2 | TRBV30 | TGTGCCTTGGACAGGCGGCACACCGGGGAGCTGTTTTTT | CALDRRHTGELFF
. | . | TRBJ1-1 | TRBV19 | TGTGCCAGTAGTAAACAGGGTCAGAACACTGAAGCTTTCTTT | CASSKQGQNTEAFF
few | . | TRBJ1-5 | TRBV18 | TGTGCCAGCTCACCATGGGCAGGGGCCGAAAATCAGCCCCAGCATTTT | CASSPWAGAENQPQHF
. | TRBD1 | TRBJ1-3 | TRBV27 | TGTGCCAGCAGTCCCCGTATAGGCCGACAGGGCCACCACTCTGGAAACACCATATATTTT | CASSPRIGRQGHHSGNTIYF
. | . | TRBJ1-2 | TRBV28 | TGTGCCAGCAGATGGGGGAGGGCTAACTATGGCTACACCTTC | CASRWGRANYGYTF